Listed here are 20 T cell receptor beta chains from one sample, sequenced in a study of CD8 T cells in Susac syndrome. Random hexamers were used to reverse transcribe an amount of about 0.45 to 1 ug RNA. TCRdb recomputed calls from the immunoSEQ multiplex PCR reads with MiXCR, one row per CDR3 protein. This table holds 300,000 to 350,000 distinct CDR3 sequences, under 95% found once. What was sequenced was CD4+ T cells from PBMCs. These receptors were obtained from a human donor with multiple sclerosis.

The DNA of the CDR3 is TGTGCCAGCAGCTTAGTTCCCGGGAGCAAGACAGATACGCAGTATTTT. This sequence encodes CASSLVPGSKTDTQYF. The rearrangement joins TRBV11-2 to TRBJ2-3; TRBD2 might be the D (6 bases). The germline V and J ends were trimmed by 1 base and 3 bases, with 14 bases remaining between them. Germline CDR1 is SGHAT and CDR2 is FQNNGV. CDR3 length: 16 amino acids. Using reference TRBV11-2 and TRBJ2-3 for the parts outside the CDR3, the full variable domain is EAGVAQSPRYKIIEKRQSVAFWCNPISGHATLYWYQQILGQGPKLLIQFQNNGVVDDSQLPKDRFSAERLKGVDSTLKIQPAKLEDSAVYLCASSLVPGSKTDTQYFGPGTRLTVL.

The chain links TRBV20-1 to TRBJ2-3; D might be TRBD2 (6 bases). V gave up 6 bases and J gave up 0 bases, with 16 bases separating them. The germline V gene has CDR1 DFQATT and CDR2 SNEGSKA (reference sequence). CDR3 length: 15 amino acids. CDR3 amino acids: CSALARSASTDTQYF. The CDR3 DNA follows: TGCAGTGCCCTAGCGAGGTCCGCTAGCACAGATACGCAGTATTTT.

The V and J genes are TRBV19 and TRBJ2-1; D gene unclear. CDR3 length equals 14 residues. The germline gives CDR1 LNHDA, CDR2 SQIVND (reference sequence). V lost 4 bases, J lost 6 bases, and 13 bases lay in between. CDR3 protein: CASSTLPGSNEQFF. The CDR3 coding sequence is TGTGCCAGTAGTACTTTGCCGGGTAGCAATGAGCAGTTCTTC.

The V and J genes are TRBV5-1 and TRBJ1-5, with TRBD1 as a possible D gene (5 bases). The CDR3 loop spans 15 amino acids. Trimming stripped 3 bases from V and 6 bases from J, with 16 bases between. Germline V gene data show CDR1 as SGHRS and CDR2 as YFSETQ. The CDR3 loop is CASSSDGGVSQPQHF. The CDR3 nucleotides are TGCGCCAGCAGCTCAGACGGGGGGGTGAGTCAGCCCCAGCATTTT. The whole variable domain, remainder taken from reference TRBV5-1 and TRBJ1-5, is KAGVTQTPRYLIKTRGQQVTLSCSPISGHRSVSWYQQTPGQGLQFLFEYFSETQRNKGNFPGRFSGRQFSNSRSEMNVSTLELGDSALYLCASSSDGGVSQPQHFGDGTRLSIL.

The V gene is TRBV7-3, the J gene TRBJ2-5, with a tentative D call TRBD1 (6 bases). Deletions cut 8 bases from V and 3 bases from J, with 16 bases between. This CDR3 region has 14 residues. The germline gives CDR1 SGHTA, CDR2 FQGTGA. CDR3 in DNA: TGTGCCAGCTTAGGGGACATTGACGAAGAGACCCAGTACTTC. This encodes CASLGDIDEETQYF.

The V call is TRBV29-1, the J call TRBJ2-1; TRBD2 aligns across 10 bases. From germline, CDR1 is SQVTM and CDR2 ANQGSEA. The junction had 19 bases not matched to a gene; V was cut back by 4 bases and J by 1 base. The CDR3 sequence is 20 residues long. This chain's CDR3 is CSVAGEQREGQGRSYNEQFF. The CDR3 region has the DNA TGCAGCGTTGCAGGGGAACAGCGGGAGGGCCAAGGTAGATCCTACAATGAGCAGTTCTTC.

V gene TRBV14 combines with J gene TRBJ2-1, with 8 bases fitting TRBD1. V shed 1 base, J shed 12 bases, and the junction held 5 bases outside the gene matches. The CDR3 contains 13 residues. Germline V gives CDR1 SGHDN, CDR2 FVKESK. The CDR3 region is CASSQVWTGRQFF. The CDR3 nucleotides read TGTGCCAGCAGCCAAGTGTGGACAGGGCGGCAGTTCTTC.

For the CDR3, the DNA is TGTGCCAGCAGCTCTCGGGACAGGCACTATGGCTACACCTTC. Translated: CASSSRDRHYGYTF. This chain uses TRBV7-8 with TRBJ1-2; 8 positions match TRBD1. Germline V gene lookup returns CDR1 SGHVS and CDR2 FQNEAQ. CDR3 size: 14 residues. V dropped 4 bases and J dropped 3; count of bases not matched to a gene: 4.

This clonotype was observed once. The chain combines TRBV4-3 with TRBJ2-3; 7 bases align to TRBD2. The CDR3 is made up of 16 amino acids. V shed 8 bases and J 2 bases; nucleotides not matched to a gene: 13. Germline V gene lookup returns CDR1 LGHNA and CDR2 YSLEER. The CDR3 sequence is CASQAHSGSSTDTQYF. DNA of the CDR3: TGCGCCAGCCAAGCCCATAGCGGGTCCTCCACAGATACGCAGTATTTT.

In this sample, this clonotype turned up once. The chain is built from TRBV18 and TRBJ1-1, with 11 bases fitting TRBD1. V lost 0 bases to trimming and J lost 0 bases; unmatched junction nucleotides: 3. Looked up from germline, CDR1 is KGHSH and CDR2 is LQKENI. The CDR3 is 17 amino acids. This CDR3 is CASSPPGQGDLNTEAFF. CDR3 nucleotide sequence: TGTGCCAGCTCACCACCGGGACAGGGGGATTTGAACACTGAAGCTTTCTTT.

This chain joins TRBV7-9 and TRBJ2-7; a weak D match, TRBD1 (6 bases). This CDR3 has 15 residues. V lost 1 base to trimming and J lost 5 bases, with 15 bases between them. Germline-derived CDR1 and CDR2 are SEHNR and FQNEAQ (reference sequence). Written as DNA, the CDR3 is TGTGCCAGCAGCTTAGGCAGCGACAGGTTGGACGAGCAGTACTTC. It specifies CASSLGSDRLDEQYF.

The CDR3 loop is CAWVSQGMGGYTF. CDR3 DNA: TGTGCCTGGGTCAGCCAGGGTATGGGCGGCTACACCTTC. The J gene is TRBJ1-2, the V gene TRBV30; D perhaps matches TRBD1 (5 bases). The CDR3 runs 13 residues. V lost 5 bases and J 8 bases, leaving 18 bases between the germline ends. CDR1 is GTSNPN and CDR2 is SVGIG in the germline V gene (reference sequence). The variable domain in full, completed from reference TRBV30 and TRBJ1-2, reads SQTIHQWPATLVQPVGSPLSLECTVEGTSNPNLYWYRQAAGRGLQLLFYSVGIGQISSEVPQNLSASRPQDRQFILSSKKLLLSDSGFYLCAWVSQGMGGYTFGSGTRLTVV.

This clonotype was counted a single time. The DNA for the CDR3 is TGTGCCAGCAGCTCGGGACTAGCGGGAGTGTCACGGACCCAGTACTTC. Its protein is CASSSGLAGVSRTQYF. The chain links TRBV7-2 to TRBJ2-5, with 14 bases lining up with TRBD2. The CDR3 is 16 residues long. V trimming: 4 bases; J trimming: 7 bases; junction bases outside the gene matches: 8. The germline gives CDR1 SGHTA, CDR2 FQGNSA. The complete variable domain, with remaining parts taken from reference TRBV7-2 and TRBJ2-5, reads GAGVSQSPSNKVTEKGKDVELRCDPISGHTALYWYRQSLGQGLEFLIYFQGNSAPDKSGLPSDRFSAERTGGSVSTLTIQRTQQEDSAVYLCASSSGLAGVSRTQYFGPGTRLLVL.

Here the CDR3 reads CSARDNDLYTEAFF. CDR3 bases: TGCAGTGCTAGAGATAACGACCTCTACACTGAAGCTTTCTTT. This chain links TRBV20-1 with TRBJ1-1, with D unclear. Germline V gene sequence: CDR1 DFQATT, CDR2 SNEGSKA (reference sequence). V was pared by 0 bases and J by 3 bases, with 11 bases between. The CDR3 sequence is 14 residues long.

V usage is TRBV10-3 and J usage is TRBJ2-5; the D is unclear. The CDR3 length is 13 residues. Germline V CDR1 and CDR2: ENHRY, SYGVKD. The V gene lost 4 bases and the J gene lost 1 base, with 7 bases spanning the gap. CDR3 residues: CAISVGSQETQYF. The DNA for the CDR3 is TGTGCCATCAGTGTGGGGTCCCAAGAGACCCAGTACTTC.

The CDR3 DNA reads TGTGCCAGCAGCCAGAGCGGGATGAGGCGGGTCGAGCAGTACTTC. The encoded protein is CASSQSGMRRVEQYF. The chain employs TRBV6-2 or TRBV6-3 and TRBJ2-7; 7 bases line up with TRBD2. CDR1 MNHEY and CDR2 SVGEGT come from the germline V gene. The J segment lost 6 bases and the V segment lost 6 bases, leaving 14 bases of the junction unmatched. The CDR3 contains 15 residues.

The V gene is TRBV6-2 or TRBV6-3, the J gene TRBJ2-1, with D uncertain. This CDR3 has 15 residues. Germline V gene sequence: CDR1 MNHEY, CDR2 SVGEGT. V dropped 6 bases and J dropped 5 bases, with 17 bases sitting between them. CDR3 sequence: CASSHRVGTHNEQFF. The CDR3 DNA reads as TGTGCCAGCAGCCATCGGGTGGGAACCCACAATGAGCAGTTCTTC.

CDR3 amino acids: CSASSGQRVEGYTF. In nucleotides, the CDR3 is TGCAGTGCTTCCAGCGGGCAGCGGGTAGAAGGCTACACCTTC. The genes are TRBV20-1 and TRBJ1-2; D ambiguous. The CDR3 length is 14 residues. Deletions cut 5 bases from V and 8 bases from J, with 21 bases between. Germline V gives CDR1 DFQATT, CDR2 SNEGSKA (reference sequence).

The V call is TRBV3-1, the J call TRBJ1-2; TRBD1 matches 9 bases. V gave up 4 bases and J gave up 4 bases; unmatched junction bases: 7. Germline V CDR1 and CDR2: LGHDT, YNNKEL (reference sequence). This CDR3 is built from 15 residues. As DNA, the CDR3 is TGTGCCAGCAGCCGGGGACAGGGCCTTACCTATGGCTACACCTTC. Translated, it gives CASSRGQGLTYGYTF.

This sequence joins TRBV7-2 and TRBJ2-7, with TRBD2 matching over 12 bases. Germline CDR1 is SGHTA and CDR2 is FQGNSA. The V segment lost 4 bases and the J segment 2 bases; nucleotides outside the gene matches: 3. CDR3 length: 15 residues. CDR3 nucleotides: TGTGCCAGCAGCTGGACTAGCGGGGAACCCTACGAGCAGTACTTC. Translating gives CASSWTSGEPYEQYF.